One T cell receptor beta chain is described in this entry. The data derive from a study of blood T cell repertoires in COVID-19. TCRdb keeps only in-frame clones here, not all; method: immunoSEQ multiplex PCR. This sample has 95,000 or so clones; around 87% occur once, and the top ten carry about 18%. The germline gives CDR1 LNHDA, CDR2 SQIVND (reference sequence). CDR3 length equals 14 residues. V shed 5 bases and J shed 5 bases, with 15 bases lying between them. Material for sequencing was peripheral blood. This sequence originates from a human donor in a cohort sampled during active COVID-19. The chain couples TRBV19 to TRBJ1-1; the D is unclear. The CDR3 DNA sequence: TGTGCCAGTAGTCTCCCCCTTCAACAAACTGAAGCTTTCTTT. Translated: CASSLPLQQTEAFF.